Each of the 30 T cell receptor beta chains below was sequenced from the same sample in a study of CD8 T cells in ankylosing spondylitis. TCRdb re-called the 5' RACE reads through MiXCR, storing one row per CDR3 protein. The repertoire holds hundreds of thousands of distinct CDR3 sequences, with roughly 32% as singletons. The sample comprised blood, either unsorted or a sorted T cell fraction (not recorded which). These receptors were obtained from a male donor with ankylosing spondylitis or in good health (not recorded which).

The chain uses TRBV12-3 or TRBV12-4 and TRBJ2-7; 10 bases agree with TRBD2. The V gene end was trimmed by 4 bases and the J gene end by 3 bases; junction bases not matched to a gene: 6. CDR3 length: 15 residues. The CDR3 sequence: CASSWSSGGIYEQYF. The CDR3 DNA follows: TGTGCCAGCAGTTGGTCTAGCGGGGGAATCTACGAGCAGTACTTC.

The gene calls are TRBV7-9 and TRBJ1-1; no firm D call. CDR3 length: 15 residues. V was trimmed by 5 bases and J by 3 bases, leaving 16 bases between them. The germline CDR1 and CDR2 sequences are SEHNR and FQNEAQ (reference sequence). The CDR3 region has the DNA TGTGCCAGCAGCCCCGTCCGATGGCATGACACTGAAGCTTTCTTT. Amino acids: CASSPVRWHDTEAFF.

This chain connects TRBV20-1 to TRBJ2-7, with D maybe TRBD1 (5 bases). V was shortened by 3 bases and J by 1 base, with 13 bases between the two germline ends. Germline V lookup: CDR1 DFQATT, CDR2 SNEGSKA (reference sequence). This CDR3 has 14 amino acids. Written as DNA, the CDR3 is TGCAGTGCTAGCCGACAGCAAACTTCCTACGAGCAGTACTTC. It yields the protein CSASRQQTSYEQYF.

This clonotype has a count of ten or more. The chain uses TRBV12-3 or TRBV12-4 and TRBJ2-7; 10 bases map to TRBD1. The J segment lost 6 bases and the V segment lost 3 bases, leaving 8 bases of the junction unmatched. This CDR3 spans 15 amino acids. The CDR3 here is CASSFGTGELIEQYF. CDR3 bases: TGTGCCAGCAGTTTCGGGACAGGGGAGCTGATCGAGCAGTACTTC.

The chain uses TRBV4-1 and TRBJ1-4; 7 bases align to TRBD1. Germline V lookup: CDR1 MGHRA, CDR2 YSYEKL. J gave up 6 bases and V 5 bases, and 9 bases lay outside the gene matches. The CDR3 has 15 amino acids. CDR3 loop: CASSYLTGSDEKLFF. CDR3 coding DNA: TGCGCCAGCAGCTACCTGACAGGGTCGGATGAAAAACTGTTTTTT.

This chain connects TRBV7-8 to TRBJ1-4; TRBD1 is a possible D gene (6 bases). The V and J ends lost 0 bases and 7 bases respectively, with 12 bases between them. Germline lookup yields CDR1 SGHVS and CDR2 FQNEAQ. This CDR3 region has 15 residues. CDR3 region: CASSLAGGVGEKLFF. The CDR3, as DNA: TGTGCCAGCAGCTTAGCAGGGGGAGTAGGTGAAAAACTGTTTTTT.

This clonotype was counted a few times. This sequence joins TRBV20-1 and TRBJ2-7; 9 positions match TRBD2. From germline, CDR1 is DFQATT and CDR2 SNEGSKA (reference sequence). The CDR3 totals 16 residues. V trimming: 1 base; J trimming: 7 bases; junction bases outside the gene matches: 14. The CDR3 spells CSARGYWGGGVQEQYF. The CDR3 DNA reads TGCAGTGCTAGAGGCTATTGGGGCGGGGGGGTTCAAGAGCAGTACTTC.

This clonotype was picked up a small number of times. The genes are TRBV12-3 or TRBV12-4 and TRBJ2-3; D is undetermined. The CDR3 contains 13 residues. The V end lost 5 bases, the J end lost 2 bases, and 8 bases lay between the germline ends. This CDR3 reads CASSPLYTDTQYF. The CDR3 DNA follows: TGTGCCAGCAGTCCCCTCTACACAGATACGCAGTATTTT.

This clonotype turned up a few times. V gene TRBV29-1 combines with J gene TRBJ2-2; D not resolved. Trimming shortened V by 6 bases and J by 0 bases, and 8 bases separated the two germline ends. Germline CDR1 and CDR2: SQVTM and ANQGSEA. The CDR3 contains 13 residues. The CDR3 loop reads CSVDTSNTGELFF. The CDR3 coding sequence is TGCAGCGTCGATACATCGAACACCGGGGAGCTGTTTTTT.

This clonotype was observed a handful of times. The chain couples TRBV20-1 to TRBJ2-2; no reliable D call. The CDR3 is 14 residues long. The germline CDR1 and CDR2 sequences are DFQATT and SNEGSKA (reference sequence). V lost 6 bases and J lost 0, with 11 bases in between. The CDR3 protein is CSALLPTNTGELFF. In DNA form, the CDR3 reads TGCAGTGCGCTCTTACCGACGAACACCGGGGAGCTGTTTTTT.

DNA of the CDR3: TGTGCCAGCAGTTTGGGGGGGGTGGGGACCCAGTACTTC. As protein: CASSLGGVGTQYF. The chain carries TRBV28 and TRBJ2-5, with TRBD2 matching 7 bases. The CDR3 has 13 amino acids. Germline V lookup: CDR1 MDHEN, CDR2 SYDVKM. V shed 3 bases, J shed 7 bases, and the junction held 5 bases outside the gene matches.

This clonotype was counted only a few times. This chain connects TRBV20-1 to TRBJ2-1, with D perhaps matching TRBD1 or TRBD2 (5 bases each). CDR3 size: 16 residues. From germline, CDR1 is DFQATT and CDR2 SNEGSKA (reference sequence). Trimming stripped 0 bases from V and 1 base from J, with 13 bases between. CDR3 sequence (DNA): TGCAGTGCTAGAGATAGGGACGGGGCTTCCTACAATGAGCAGTTCTTC. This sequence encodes CSARDRDGASYNEQFF.

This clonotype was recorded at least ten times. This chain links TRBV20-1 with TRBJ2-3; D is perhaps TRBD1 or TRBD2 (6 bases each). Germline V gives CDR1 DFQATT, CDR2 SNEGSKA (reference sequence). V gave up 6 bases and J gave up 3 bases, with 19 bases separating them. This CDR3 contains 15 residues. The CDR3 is CSALTVEGGTDTQYF. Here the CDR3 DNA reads TGCAGTGCACTCACAGTTGAAGGGGGGACAGATACGCAGTATTTT.

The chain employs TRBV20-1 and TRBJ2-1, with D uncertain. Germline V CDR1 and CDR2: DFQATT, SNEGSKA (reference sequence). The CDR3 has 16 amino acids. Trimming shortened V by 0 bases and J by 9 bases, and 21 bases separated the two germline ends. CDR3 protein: CSARDLAKEYYGEQFF. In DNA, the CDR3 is TGCAGTGCTAGAGATCTGGCCAAGGAGTATTACGGTGAGCAGTTCTTC.

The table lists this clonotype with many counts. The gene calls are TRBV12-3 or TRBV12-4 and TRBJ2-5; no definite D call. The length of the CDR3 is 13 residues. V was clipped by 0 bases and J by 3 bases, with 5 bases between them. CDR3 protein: CASSLAQEETQYF. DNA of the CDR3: TGTGCCAGCAGTTTAGCTCAGGAAGAGACCCAGTACTTC.

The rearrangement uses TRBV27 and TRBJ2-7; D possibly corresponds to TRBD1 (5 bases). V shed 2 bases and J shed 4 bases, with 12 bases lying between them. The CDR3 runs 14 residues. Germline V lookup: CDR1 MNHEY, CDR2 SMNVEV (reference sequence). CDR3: CASSLRGILYEQYF. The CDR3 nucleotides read TGTGCCAGCAGTTTAAGGGGAATTCTGTACGAGCAGTACTTC.

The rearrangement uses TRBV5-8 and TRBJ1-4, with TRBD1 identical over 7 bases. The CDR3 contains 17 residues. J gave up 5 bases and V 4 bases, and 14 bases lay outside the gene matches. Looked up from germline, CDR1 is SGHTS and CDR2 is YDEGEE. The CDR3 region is CASSIRTGGRGNEKLFF. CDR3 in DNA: TGTGCCAGCAGCATAAGGACAGGAGGTCGGGGGAATGAAAAACTGTTTTTT.

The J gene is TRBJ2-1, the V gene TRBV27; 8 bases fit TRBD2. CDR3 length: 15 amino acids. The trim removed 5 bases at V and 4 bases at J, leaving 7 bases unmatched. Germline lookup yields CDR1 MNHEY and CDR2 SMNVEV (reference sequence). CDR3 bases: TGTGCCAGCAGTGCACTAGCGGATCGGTACAATGAGCAGTTCTTC. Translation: CASSALADRYNEQFF.

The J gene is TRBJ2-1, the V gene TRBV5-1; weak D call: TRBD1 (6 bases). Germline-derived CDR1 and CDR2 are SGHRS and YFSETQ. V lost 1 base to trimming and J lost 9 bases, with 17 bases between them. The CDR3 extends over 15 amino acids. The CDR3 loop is CASSLSAGAKGEQFF. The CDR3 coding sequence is TGCGCCAGCAGCTTGTCGGCAGGGGCGAAGGGTGAGCAGTTCTTC.

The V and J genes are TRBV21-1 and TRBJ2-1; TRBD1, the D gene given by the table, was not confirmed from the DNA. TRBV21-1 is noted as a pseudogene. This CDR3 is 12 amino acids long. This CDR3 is CASRDRDDEQFF. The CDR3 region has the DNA TGTGCCAGCAGAGACCGGGACGATGAGCAGTTCTTC.

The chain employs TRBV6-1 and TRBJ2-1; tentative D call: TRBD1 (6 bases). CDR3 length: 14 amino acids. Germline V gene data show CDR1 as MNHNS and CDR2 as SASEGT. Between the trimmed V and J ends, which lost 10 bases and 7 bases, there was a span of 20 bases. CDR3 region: CATKGTGRPNEQFF. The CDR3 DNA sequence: TGTGCCACCAAAGGAACAGGGCGTCCTAATGAGCAGTTCTTC.

The CDR3 DNA reads TGCAGTGCTAGTCCAGGGGAGAGAGAAAAACTGTTTTTT. This gives the protein CSASPGEREKLFF. The V gene is TRBV20-1, the J gene TRBJ1-4; perhaps TRBD1 as D (6 bases). Per the germline V gene, CDR1 is DFQATT and CDR2 is SNEGSKA (reference sequence). V was clipped by 3 bases and J by 8 bases, with 13 bases between them. The length of the CDR3 is 13 residues.

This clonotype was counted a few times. CDR3 residues: CASSFPAGGSTDTQYF. In DNA form, the CDR3 reads TGTGCCAGCAGCTTCCCAGCGGGGGGGAGCACAGATACGCAGTATTTT. V is TRBV9 and J is TRBJ2-3; 10 bases fit TRBD2. CDR1 and CDR2 from the germline V gene are SGDLS and YYNGEE. Unmatched junction bases numbered 5, after V lost 4 bases and J lost 0 bases. CDR3 length: 16 amino acids. The full variable domain, completed using reference TRBV9 and TRBJ2-3, is DSGVTQTPKHLITATGQRVTLRCSPRSGDLSVYWYQQSLDQGLQFLIQYYNGEERAKGNILERFSAQQFPDLHSELNLSSLELGDSALYFCASSFPAGGSTDTQYFGPGTRLTVL.

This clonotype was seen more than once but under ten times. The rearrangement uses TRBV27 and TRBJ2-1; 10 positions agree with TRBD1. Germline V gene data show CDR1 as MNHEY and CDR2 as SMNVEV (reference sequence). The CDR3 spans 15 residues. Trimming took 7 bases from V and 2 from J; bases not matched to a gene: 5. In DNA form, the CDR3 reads TGTGCCAGCACCGTAGGGACAGGGGCCTACAATGAGCAGTTCTTC. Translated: CASTVGTGAYNEQFF.

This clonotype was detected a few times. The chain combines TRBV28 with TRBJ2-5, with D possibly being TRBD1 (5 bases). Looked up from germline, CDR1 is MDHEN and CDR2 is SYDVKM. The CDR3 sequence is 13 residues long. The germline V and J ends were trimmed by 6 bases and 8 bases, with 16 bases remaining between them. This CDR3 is CASSRSLGDTQYF. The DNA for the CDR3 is TGTGCCAGCAGCCGTTCCCTAGGGGATACCCAGTACTTC.

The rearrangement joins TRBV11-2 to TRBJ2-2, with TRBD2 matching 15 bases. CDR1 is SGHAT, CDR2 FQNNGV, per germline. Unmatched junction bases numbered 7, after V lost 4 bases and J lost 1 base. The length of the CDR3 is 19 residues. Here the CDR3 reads CASSWGLAGGRLNTGELFF. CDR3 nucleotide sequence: TGTGCCAGCAGCTGGGGACTAGCGGGGGGCCGGCTGAACACCGGGGAGCTGTTTTTT. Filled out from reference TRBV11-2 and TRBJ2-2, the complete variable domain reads EAGVAQSPRYKIIEKRQSVAFWCNPISGHATLYWYQQILGQGPKLLIQFQNNGVVDDSQLPKDRFSAERLKGVDSTLKIQPAKLEDSAVYLCASSWGLAGGRLNTGELFFGEGSRLTVL.

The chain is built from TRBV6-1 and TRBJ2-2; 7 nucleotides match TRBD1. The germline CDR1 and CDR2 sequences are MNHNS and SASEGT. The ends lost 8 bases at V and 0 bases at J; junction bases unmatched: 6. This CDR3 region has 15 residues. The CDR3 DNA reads TGTGCCAGCGGCGCCGGGACAGCGAACACCGGGGAGCTGTTTTTT. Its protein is CASGAGTANTGELFF.

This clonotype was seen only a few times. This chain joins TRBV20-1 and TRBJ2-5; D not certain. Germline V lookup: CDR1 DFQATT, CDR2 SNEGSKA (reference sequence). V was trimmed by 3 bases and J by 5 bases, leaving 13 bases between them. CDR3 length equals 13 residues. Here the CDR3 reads CSARVMGEETQYF. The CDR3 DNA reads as TGCAGTGCTAGGGTCATGGGTGAGGAGACCCAGTACTTC.

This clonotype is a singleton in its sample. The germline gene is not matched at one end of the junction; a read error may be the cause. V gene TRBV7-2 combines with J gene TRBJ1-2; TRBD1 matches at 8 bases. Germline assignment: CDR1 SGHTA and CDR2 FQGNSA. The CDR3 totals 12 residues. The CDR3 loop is CASSYRDRLSYF. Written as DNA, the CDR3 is TGTGCCAGCAGCTACAGGGACAGGCTGAGTTACTTC. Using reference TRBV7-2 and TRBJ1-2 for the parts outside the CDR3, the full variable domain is GAGVSQSPSNKVTEKGKDVELRCDPISGHTALYWYRQSLGQGLEFLIYFQGNSAPDKSGLPSDRFSAERTGGSVSTLTIQRTQQEDSAVYLCASSYRDRLSYFGSGTRLTVV.

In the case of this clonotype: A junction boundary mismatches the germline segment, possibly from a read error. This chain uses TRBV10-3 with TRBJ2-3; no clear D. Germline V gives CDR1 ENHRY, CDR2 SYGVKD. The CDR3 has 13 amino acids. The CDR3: CAISESASDTEYF. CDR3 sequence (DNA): TGTGCCATCAGTGAGTCAGCCTCAGATACGGAGTATTTT.